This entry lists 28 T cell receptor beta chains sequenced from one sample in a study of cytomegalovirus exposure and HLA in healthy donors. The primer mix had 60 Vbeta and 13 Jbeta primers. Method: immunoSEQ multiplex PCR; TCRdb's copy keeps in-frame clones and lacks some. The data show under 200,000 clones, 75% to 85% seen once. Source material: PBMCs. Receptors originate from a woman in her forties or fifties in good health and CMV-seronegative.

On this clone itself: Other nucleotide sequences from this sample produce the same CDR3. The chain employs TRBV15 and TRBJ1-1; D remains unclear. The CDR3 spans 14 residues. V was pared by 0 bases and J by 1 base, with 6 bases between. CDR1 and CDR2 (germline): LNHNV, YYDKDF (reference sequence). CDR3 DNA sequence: TGTGCCACCAGCAGAGATCTAGGGAACACTGAAGCTTTCTTT. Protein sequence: CATSRDLGNTEAFF.

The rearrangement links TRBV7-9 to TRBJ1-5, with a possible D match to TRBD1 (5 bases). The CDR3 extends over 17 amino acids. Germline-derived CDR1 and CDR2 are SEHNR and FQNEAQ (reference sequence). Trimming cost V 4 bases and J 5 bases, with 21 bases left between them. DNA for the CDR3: TGTGCCAGCAGCTCATCGGCTTGGGGGGAATTGTATCAGCCCCAGCATTTT. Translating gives CASSSSAWGELYQPQHF.

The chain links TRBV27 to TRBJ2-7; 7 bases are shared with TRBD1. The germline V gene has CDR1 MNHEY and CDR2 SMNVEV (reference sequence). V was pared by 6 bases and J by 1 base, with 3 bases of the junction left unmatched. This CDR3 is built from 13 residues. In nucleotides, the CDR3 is TGTGCCAGCAGCCAGGGACAGTCCTACGAGCAGTACTTC. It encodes CASSQGQSYEQYF.

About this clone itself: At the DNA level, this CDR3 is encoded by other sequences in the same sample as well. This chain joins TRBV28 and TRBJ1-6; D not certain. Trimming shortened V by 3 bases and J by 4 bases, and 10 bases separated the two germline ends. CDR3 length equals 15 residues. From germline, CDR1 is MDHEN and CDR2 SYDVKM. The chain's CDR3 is CASSFSQAYNSPLHF. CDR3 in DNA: TGTGCCAGCAGTTTCTCCCAAGCATATAATTCACCCCTCCACTTT.

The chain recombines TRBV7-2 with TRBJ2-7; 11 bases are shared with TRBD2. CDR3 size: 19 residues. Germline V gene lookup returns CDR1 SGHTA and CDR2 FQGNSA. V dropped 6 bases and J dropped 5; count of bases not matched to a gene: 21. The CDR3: CASSRNQATSGRRRDEQYF. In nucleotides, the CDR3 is TGTGCCAGCAGTCGAAACCAGGCAACTAGCGGGAGACGTCGGGACGAGCAGTACTTC.

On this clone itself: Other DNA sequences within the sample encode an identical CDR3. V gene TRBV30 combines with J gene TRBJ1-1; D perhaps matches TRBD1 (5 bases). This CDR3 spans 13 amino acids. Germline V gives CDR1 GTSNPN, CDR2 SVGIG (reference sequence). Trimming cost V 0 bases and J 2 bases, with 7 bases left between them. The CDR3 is CAWSVQGNTEAFF. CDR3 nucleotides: TGTGCCTGGAGTGTGCAGGGCAACACTGAAGCTTTCTTT.

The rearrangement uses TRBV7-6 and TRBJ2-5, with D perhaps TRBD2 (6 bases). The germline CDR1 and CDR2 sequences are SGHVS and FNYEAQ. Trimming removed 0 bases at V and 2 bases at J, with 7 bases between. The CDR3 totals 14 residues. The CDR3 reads CASSLAAGQETQYF. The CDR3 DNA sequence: TGTGCCAGCAGCTTAGCGGCGGGGCAAGAGACCCAGTACTTC.

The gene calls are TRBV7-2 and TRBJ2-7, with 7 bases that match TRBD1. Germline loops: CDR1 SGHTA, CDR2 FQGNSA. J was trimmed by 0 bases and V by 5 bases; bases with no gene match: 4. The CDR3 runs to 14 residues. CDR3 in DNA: TGTGCCAGCAGCCCCCGGGACAGCTCCTACGAGCAGTACTTC. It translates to CASSPRDSSYEQYF.

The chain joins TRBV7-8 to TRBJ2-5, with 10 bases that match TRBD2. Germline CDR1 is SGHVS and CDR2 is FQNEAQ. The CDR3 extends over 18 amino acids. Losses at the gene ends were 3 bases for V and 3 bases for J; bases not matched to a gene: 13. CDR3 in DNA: TGTGCCAGCAGCTTGTGGGGGAAGCCTGGACTAGCGGAAGAGACCCAGTACTTC. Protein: CASSLWGKPGLAEETQYF.

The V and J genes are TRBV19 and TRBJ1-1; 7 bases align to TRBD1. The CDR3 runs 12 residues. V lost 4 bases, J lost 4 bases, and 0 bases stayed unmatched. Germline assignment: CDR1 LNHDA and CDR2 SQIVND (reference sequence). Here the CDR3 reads CASSRQGTEAFF. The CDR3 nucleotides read TGTGCCAGTAGTAGACAGGGCACTGAAGCTTTCTTT.

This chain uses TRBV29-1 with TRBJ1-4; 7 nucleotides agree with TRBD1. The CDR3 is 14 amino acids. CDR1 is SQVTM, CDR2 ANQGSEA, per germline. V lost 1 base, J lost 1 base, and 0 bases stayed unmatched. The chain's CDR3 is CSVEAGGTNEKLFF. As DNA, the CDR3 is TGCAGCGTTGAAGCAGGGGGAACTAATGAAAAACTGTTTTTT.

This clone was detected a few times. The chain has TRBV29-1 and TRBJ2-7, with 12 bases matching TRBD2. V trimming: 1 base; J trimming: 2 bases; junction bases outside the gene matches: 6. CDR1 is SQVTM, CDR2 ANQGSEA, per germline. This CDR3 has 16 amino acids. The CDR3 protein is CSVEGLAGGRAYEQYF. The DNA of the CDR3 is TGCAGCGTTGAAGGGCTAGCGGGAGGGCGTGCCTACGAGCAGTACTTC.

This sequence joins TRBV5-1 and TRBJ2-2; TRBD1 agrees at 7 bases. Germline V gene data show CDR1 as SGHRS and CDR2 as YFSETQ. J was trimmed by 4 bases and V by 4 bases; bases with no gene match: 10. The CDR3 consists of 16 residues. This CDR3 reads CASSRGARDSTGELFF. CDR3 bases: TGCGCCAGCAGCCGAGGGGCCCGGGACAGCACCGGGGAGCTGTTTTTT.

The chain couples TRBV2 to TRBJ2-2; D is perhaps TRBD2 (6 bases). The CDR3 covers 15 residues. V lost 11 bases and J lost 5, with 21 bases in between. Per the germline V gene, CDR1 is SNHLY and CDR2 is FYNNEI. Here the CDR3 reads CAGTEGRAGTGELFF. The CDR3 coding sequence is TGTGCCGGGACGGAGGGCAGGGCTGGGACCGGGGAGCTGTTTTTT.

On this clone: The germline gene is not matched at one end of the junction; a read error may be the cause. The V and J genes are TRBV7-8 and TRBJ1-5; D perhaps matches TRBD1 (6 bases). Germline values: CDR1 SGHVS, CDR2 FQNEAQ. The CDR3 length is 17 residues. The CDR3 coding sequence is TGTGCCAGCAGCCTAGCGGGGGCAGGGATAAACAATCAGCCCCAGCATTTT. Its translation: CASSLAGAGINNQPQHF. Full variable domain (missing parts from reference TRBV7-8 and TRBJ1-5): GAGVSQSPRYKVAKRGQDVALRCDPISGHVSLFWYQQALGQGPEFLTYFQNEAQLDKSGLPSDRFFAERPEGSVSTLKIQRTQQEDSAVYLCASSLAGAGINNQPQHFGDGTRLSIL.

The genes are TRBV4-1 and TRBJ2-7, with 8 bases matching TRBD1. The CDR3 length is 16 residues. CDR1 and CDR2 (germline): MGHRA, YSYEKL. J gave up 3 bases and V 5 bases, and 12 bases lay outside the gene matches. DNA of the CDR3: TGCGCCAGCAGCGAGAGAGACAGGGGATCCGACTACGAGCAGTACTTC. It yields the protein CASSERDRGSDYEQYF.

The CDR3 reads CASSKQGSDTEAFF. CDR3 DNA sequence: TGTGCCAGCAGTAAACAGGGTTCAGACACTGAAGCTTTCTTT. The chain carries TRBV6-6 and TRBJ1-1, with D possibly TRBD1 on 6 matching bases. Trimming left V 5 bases short and J 3 bases short, with 13 bases between. Germline lookup yields CDR1 MNHNY and CDR2 SVGAGI (reference sequence). CDR3 length: 14 residues.

CDR3 amino acids: CASSLGDTYNSPLHF. Here the CDR3 DNA reads TGCGCCAGCAGCTTGGGGGACACCTATAATTCACCCCTCCACTTT. The chain joins TRBV5-1 to TRBJ1-6, with D perhaps matching TRBD1 (6 bases). With 0 bases removed from V and 2 bases from J, the gap between germline ends came to 6 bases. The CDR3 is made up of 15 amino acids. Germline V gives CDR1 SGHRS, CDR2 YFSETQ.

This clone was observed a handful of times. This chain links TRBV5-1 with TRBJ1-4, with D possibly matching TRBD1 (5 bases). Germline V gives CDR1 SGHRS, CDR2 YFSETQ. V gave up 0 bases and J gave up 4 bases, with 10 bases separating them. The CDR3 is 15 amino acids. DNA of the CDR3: TGCGCCAGCAGCTTGGACGGGAGGGGTAATGAAAAACTGTTTTTT. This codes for CASSLDGRGNEKLFF.

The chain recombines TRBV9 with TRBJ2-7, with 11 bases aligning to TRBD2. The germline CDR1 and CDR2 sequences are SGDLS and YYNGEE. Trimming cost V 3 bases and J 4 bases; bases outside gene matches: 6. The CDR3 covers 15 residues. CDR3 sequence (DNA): TGTGCCAGCAGCGCAGTAGCGGGGGGGTTTTACGAGCAGTACTTC. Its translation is CASSAVAGGFYEQYF.

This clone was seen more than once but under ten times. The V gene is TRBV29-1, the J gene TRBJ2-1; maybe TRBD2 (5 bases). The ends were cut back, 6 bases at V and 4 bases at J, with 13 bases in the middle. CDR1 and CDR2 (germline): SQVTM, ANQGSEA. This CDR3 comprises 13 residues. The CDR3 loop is CSVPTSGYNEQFF. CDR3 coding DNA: TGCAGCGTCCCAACAAGCGGATACAATGAGCAGTTCTTC.

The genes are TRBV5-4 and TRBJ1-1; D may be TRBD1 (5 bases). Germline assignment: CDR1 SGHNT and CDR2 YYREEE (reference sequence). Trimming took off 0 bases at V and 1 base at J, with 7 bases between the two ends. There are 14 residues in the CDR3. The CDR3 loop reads CASSLGQSNTEAFF. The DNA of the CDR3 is TGTGCCAGCAGCTTGGGACAGTCGAACACTGAAGCTTTCTTT.

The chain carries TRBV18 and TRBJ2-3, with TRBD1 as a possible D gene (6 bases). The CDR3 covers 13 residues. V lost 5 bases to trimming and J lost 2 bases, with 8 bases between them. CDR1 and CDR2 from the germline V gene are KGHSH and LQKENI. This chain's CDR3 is CASSGQNTDTQYF. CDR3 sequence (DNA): TGTGCCAGCTCAGGACAGAACACAGATACGCAGTATTTT.

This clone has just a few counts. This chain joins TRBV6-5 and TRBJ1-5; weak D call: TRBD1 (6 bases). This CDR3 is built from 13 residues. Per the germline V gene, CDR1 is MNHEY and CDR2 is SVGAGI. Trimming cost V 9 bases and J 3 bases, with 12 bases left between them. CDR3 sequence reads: CASVRGNNQPQHF. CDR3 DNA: TGTGCCAGTGTCAGGGGTAACAATCAGCCCCAGCATTTT.

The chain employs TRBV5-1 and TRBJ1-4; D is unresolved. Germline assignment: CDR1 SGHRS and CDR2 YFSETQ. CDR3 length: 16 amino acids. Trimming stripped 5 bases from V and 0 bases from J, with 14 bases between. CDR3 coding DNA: TGCGCCAGCAGTCCTAAGCCCGAAGCAACTAATGAAAAACTGTTTTTT. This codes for CASSPKPEATNEKLFF.

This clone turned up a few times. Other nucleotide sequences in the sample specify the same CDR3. The CDR3 coding sequence is TGTGCCAGCAGCGTGGGACTAGCGGGAGGGACAGATACGCAGTATTTT. Its translation is CASSVGLAGGTDTQYF. The gene calls are TRBV9 and TRBJ2-3; 16 bases match TRBD2. In germline, CDR1 is SGDLS, CDR2 YYNGEE. The J segment lost 3 bases and the V segment lost 2 bases, leaving 0 bases of the junction unmatched. This CDR3 has 16 residues. The whole variable domain, filled in from reference TRBV9 and TRBJ2-3, reads DSGVTQTPKHLITATGQRVTLRCSPRSGDLSVYWYQQSLDQGLQFLIQYYNGEERAKGNILERFSAQQFPDLHSELNLSSLELGDSALYFCASSVGLAGGTDTQYFGPGTRLTVL.

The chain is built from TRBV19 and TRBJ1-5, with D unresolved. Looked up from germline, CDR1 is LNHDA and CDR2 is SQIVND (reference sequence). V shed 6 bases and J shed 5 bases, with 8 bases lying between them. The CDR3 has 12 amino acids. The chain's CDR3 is CASSMGDQPQHF. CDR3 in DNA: TGTGCCAGTAGCATGGGAGATCAGCCCCAGCATTTT.

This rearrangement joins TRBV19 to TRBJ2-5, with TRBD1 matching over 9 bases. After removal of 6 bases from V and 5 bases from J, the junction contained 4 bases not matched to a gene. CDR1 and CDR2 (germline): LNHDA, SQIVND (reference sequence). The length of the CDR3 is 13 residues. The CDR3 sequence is CASRGTGTETQYF. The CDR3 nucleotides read TGTGCCAGTAGGGGGACAGGGACCGAGACCCAGTACTTC.